Shown below are 28 T cell receptor beta chains from a single sample sequenced in a study of T cells in Graves' hyperthyroidism and ophthalmopathy. Using RNA transcripts as the source, TCR beta CDR3 regions were amplified. An initial round of RT-PCR targeting the TCR CDR3 relied on the HTBI primer set. TCRdb re-derived calls from the multiplex PCR reads in MiXCR, one entry per CDR3 protein. This repertoire shows about 290,000 distinct CDR3 sequences, roughly 13% found once; its top ten account for roughly 7.7%. The sequenced sample was blood. Every receptor here comes from a middle-aged woman with Graves' hyperthyroidism.

This clonotype was found many times. The rearrangement links TRBV28 to TRBJ2-4; D possibly uses TRBD1 or TRBD2 (7 bases each). Trimming shortened V by 7 bases and J by 3 bases, and 16 bases separated the two germline ends. The germline CDR1 and CDR2 sequences are MDHEN and SYDVKM. This CDR3 is 15 amino acids long. The CDR3: CASTGGGTDKNIQYF. CDR3 coding DNA: TGTGCCAGCACGGGAGGCGGGACAGACAAAAACATTCAGTACTTC.

At least ten counts were recorded for this clonotype. The chain is built from TRBV28 and TRBJ1-2; no reliable D call. The CDR3 covers 11 residues. The V gene lost 5 bases and the J gene lost 5 bases, with 6 bases spanning the gap. Germline CDR1 is MDHEN and CDR2 is SYDVKM. CDR3 sequence reads: CASSMSYGYTF. CDR3 nucleotide sequence: TGTGCCAGCAGTATGAGTTATGGCTACACCTTC.

This clonotype has at least ten counts. The rearrangement links TRBV18 to TRBJ2-7; 7 nucleotides agree with TRBD2. Per the germline V gene, CDR1 is KGHSH and CDR2 is LQKENI. The CDR3 extends over 15 amino acids. J lost 7 bases, V lost 3 bases, and 12 bases had no gene match. In DNA, the CDR3 is TGTGCCAGCTCACCGCCAGGGACTATAACGGGAGAGCAGTACTTC. Its protein product is CASSPPGTITGEQYF.

This clonotype was seen repeatedly, ten times or more. The chain is built from TRBV6-1 and TRBJ2-1; D unresolved. CDR1 and CDR2 from the germline V gene are MNHNS and SASEGT. This CDR3 has 10 residues. Between the trimmed V and J ends, which lost 5 bases and 9 bases, there was a span of 5 bases. Here the CDR3 DNA reads TGTGCCAGCAGTTTCTGTGAGCAGTTCTTC. This sequence encodes CASSFCEQFF.

The sample holds many counts of this clonotype. The rearrangement uses TRBV6-2 or TRBV6-3 and TRBJ1-6; D remains unclear. Deletions cut 6 bases from V and 9 bases from J, with 15 bases between. This CDR3 spans 14 amino acids. Germline V lookup: CDR1 MNHEY, CDR2 SVGEGT. The DNA of the CDR3 is TGTGCCAGCAGCCCGGGATCAGGCGGTTCACCCCTCCACTTT. Residues: CASSPGSGGSPLHF.

This clonotype has a count of ten or more. The chain uses TRBV6-1 and TRBJ1-2; TRBD1 is a possible D gene (6 bases). The CDR3 covers 14 residues. The V and J ends lost 0 bases and 4 bases respectively, with 9 bases between them. The germline gives CDR1 MNHNS, CDR2 SASEGT. For the CDR3, the DNA is TGTGCCAGCAGTGAAGCGGGGACAAGCTATGGCTACACCTTC. This translates into CASSEAGTSYGYTF.

This clonotype was observed a handful of times. The chain is built from TRBV12-3 or TRBV12-4 and TRBJ2-3, with D possibly TRBD1 on 6 matching bases. Trimming shortened V by 5 bases and J by 4 bases, and 16 bases separated the two germline ends. The CDR3 totals 15 residues. The chain's CDR3 is CASSNRVYGADTQYF. The CDR3 nucleotides are TGTGCCAGCAGTAACAGGGTTTATGGCGCAGATACGCAGTATTTT.

This clonotype was counted at least ten times. This rearrangement joins TRBV20-1 to TRBJ1-5, with TRBD1 matching over 8 bases. V trimming: 6 bases; J trimming: 8 bases; junction bases outside the gene matches: 15. From germline, CDR1 is DFQATT and CDR2 SNEGSKA (reference sequence). The CDR3 loop spans 15 amino acids. CDR3 DNA: TGCAGTGCCCCGAAACCGGGACAGGAGGCTGAGCCCCAGCATTTT. Translated: CSAPKPGQEAEPQHF.

DNA of the CDR3: TGCAGTGCTAGAGGGACTAGCGGGATAATGTACGAGCAGTACTTC. Encoded protein: CSARGTSGIMYEQYF. The V gene is TRBV20-1, the J gene TRBJ2-7; TRBD2 matches 12 bases. This CDR3 is 15 amino acids long. Germline V gene lookup returns CDR1 DFQATT and CDR2 SNEGSKA (reference sequence). Trimming cost V 1 base and J 4 bases; bases outside gene matches: 5.

This clonotype was observed at least ten times. This chain's CDR3 is CASLAGGQETQYF. For the CDR3, the DNA is TGTGCCAGCCTGGCGGGAGGGCAAGAGACCCAGTACTTC. V is TRBV12-3 or TRBV12-4 and J is TRBJ2-5; TRBD2 matches 9 bases. The CDR3 has 13 residues. J lost 2 bases, V lost 8 bases, and 3 bases had no gene match.

The chain is built from TRBV24-1 and TRBJ2-3; D unclear. This CDR3 is built from 13 residues. Trimming left V 5 bases short and J 0 bases short, with 5 bases between. Germline V gives CDR1 KGHDR, CDR2 SFDVKD. CDR3 region: CATSVTSTDTQYF. The CDR3 DNA follows: TGTGCCACCAGTGTGACAAGCACAGATACGCAGTATTTT.

This clonotype was observed many times. The chain carries TRBV5-5 and TRBJ1-1; 8 bases line up with TRBD1. Germline CDR1 is SGHKS and CDR2 is YYEKEE (reference sequence). The CDR3 is made up of 13 amino acids. V was clipped by 4 bases and J by 7 bases; unmatched bases: 6. The chain's CDR3 is CASSTWTGFEAFF. CDR3 coding DNA: TGTGCCAGCAGCACCTGGACAGGGTTTGAAGCTTTCTTT. The whole variable domain, filled in from reference TRBV5-5 and TRBJ1-1, reads DAGVTQSPTHLIKTRGQQVTLRCSPISGHKSVSWYQQVLGQGPQFIFQYYEKEERGRGNFPDRFSARQFPNYSSELNVNALLLGDSALYLCASSTWTGFEAFFGQGTRLTVV.

This clonotype was observed a handful of times. This rearrangement joins TRBV6-1 to TRBJ1-4; D remains unclear. Trimming shortened V by 5 bases and J by 6 bases, and 13 bases separated the two germline ends. Germline CDR1 MNHNS, CDR2 SASEGT. The CDR3 is made up of 14 amino acids. CDR3 DNA sequence: TGTGCCAGCAGTCAACCCTTGCTAGATGAAAAACTGTTTTTT. It encodes CASSQPLLDEKLFF.

The chain is built from TRBV7-8 and TRBJ2-4; weak D call: TRBD1 (6 bases). The germline CDR1 and CDR2 sequences are SGHVS and FQNEAQ. This CDR3 region has 19 residues. Trimming cost V 5 bases and J 0 bases, with 23 bases left between them. The CDR3 region has the DNA TGTGCCAGCAGCGACTATGACCAAACCGGGACAATAGCCAAAAACATTCAGTACTTC. This codes for CASSDYDQTGTIAKNIQYF. The full variable domain, rest sourced from reference TRBV7-8 and TRBJ2-4, is GAGVSQSPRYKVAKRGQDVALRCDPISGHVSLFWYQQALGQGPEFLTYFQNEAQLDKSGLPSDRFFAERPEGSVSTLKIQRTQQEDSAVYLCASSDYDQTGTIAKNIQYFGAGTRLSVL.

This clonotype was seen ten or more times. V usage is TRBV2 and J usage is TRBJ1-5; possibly TRBD1 for D (6 bases). V was cut by 6 bases and J by 7 bases, with 16 bases left in between. The CDR3 contains 14 residues. Germline CDR1 reads SNHLY; CDR2 reads FYNNEI. The CDR3 region is CASSVDRKDQPQHF. DNA of the CDR3: TGTGCCAGCAGCGTCGACAGGAAGGACCAGCCCCAGCATTTT.

This clonotype was observed many times. The chain recombines TRBV5-1 with TRBJ2-2, with no clear D. The CDR3 covers 14 residues. With 1 base removed from V and 4 bases from J, the gap between germline ends came to 8 bases. Looked up from germline, CDR1 is SGHRS and CDR2 is YFSETQ. The CDR3 nucleotides read TGCGCCAGCAGCTTGTTCTCGGGCACCGGGGAGCTGTTTTTT. Its protein product is CASSLFSGTGELFF.

The table lists this clonotype with many counts. This chain connects TRBV12-3 or TRBV12-4 to TRBJ2-1; 8 bases are a match to TRBD2. The CDR3 length is 16 residues. The V segment lost 3 bases and the J segment 7 bases; nucleotides outside the gene matches: 11. CDR3 sequence: CASSFSTGLAANEQFF. The CDR3 coding sequence is TGTGCCAGCAGTTTTTCTACAGGACTAGCAGCAAATGAGCAGTTCTTC.

The V and J genes are TRBV18 and TRBJ2-1; 8 bases fit TRBD2. This CDR3 has 15 residues. Germline V CDR1 and CDR2: KGHSH, LQKENI. V shed 4 bases and J 4 bases; nucleotides not matched to a gene: 6. This CDR3 reads CASSQQRELYNEQFF. CDR3 nucleotide sequence: TGTGCCAGCTCACAACAGCGGGAGCTTTACAATGAGCAGTTCTTC.

This clonotype was recorded many times. The rearrangement uses TRBV30 and TRBJ1-2; D uncertain. Germline V CDR1 and CDR2: GTSNPN, SVGIG (reference sequence). Trimming shortened V by 3 bases and J by 7 bases, and 18 bases separated the two germline ends. The CDR3 runs to 14 residues. DNA for the CDR3: TGTGCCTGGAGGGCCAGCCCAGGCGTGGCTGGCTACACCTTC. It is translated as CAWRASPGVAGYTF. The full variable domain, completed using reference TRBV30 and TRBJ1-2, is SQTIHQWPATLVQPVGSPLSLECTVEGTSNPNLYWYRQAAGRGLQLLFYSVGIGQISSEVPQNLSASRPQDRQFILSSKKLLLSDSGFYLCAWRASPGVAGYTFGSGTRLTVV.

The rearrangement uses TRBV3-1 and TRBJ2-3; 11 bases line up with TRBD2. This CDR3 has 19 residues. Trimming removed 1 base from V and 0 bases from J; junction bases left unmatched: 9. Per germline, CDR1 LGHDT and CDR2 YNNKEL (reference sequence). Here the CDR3 reads CASSQVGTSGRLSTDTQYF. The CDR3 DNA sequence: TGTGCCAGCAGCCAAGTGGGCACTAGCGGGAGATTGAGCACAGATACGCAGTATTTT.

This clonotype was recorded many times. The chain combines TRBV2 with TRBJ2-5; possibly TRBD2 for D (5 bases). Germline V gene lookup returns CDR1 SNHLY and CDR2 FYNNEI. V was pared by 4 bases and J by 1 base, with 7 bases between. This CDR3 is 13 amino acids long. The CDR3 bases are TGTGCCAGCAGTGTTACTAGCCAAGAGACCCAGTACTTC. Translating it yields CASSVTSQETQYF. Supplemented by reference TRBV2 and TRBJ2-5, the full variable domain reads EPEVTQTPSHQVTQMGQEVILRCVPISNHLYFYWYRQILGQKVEFLVSFYNNEISEKSEIFDDQFSVERPDGSNFTLKIRSTKLEDSAMYFCASSVTSQETQYFGPGTRLLVL.

The chain is built from TRBV5-4 and TRBJ2-3; 12 bases agree with TRBD2. Trimming cost V 3 bases and J 3 bases; bases outside gene matches: 8. This CDR3 spans 17 amino acids. The germline V gene encodes CDR1 SGHNT and CDR2 YYREEE (reference sequence). CDR3: CASSSGSTSGRTDTQYF. DNA of the CDR3: TGTGCCAGCAGCTCGGGCAGCACTAGCGGGAGGACAGATACGCAGTATTTT.

This clonotype showed up many times. The genes are TRBV20-1 and TRBJ2-1, with a tentative D call TRBD1 (6 bases). V lost 3 bases to trimming and J lost 5 bases, with 11 bases between them. Germline CDR1 reads DFQATT; CDR2 reads SNEGSKA (reference sequence). CDR3 length: 13 residues. In DNA form, the CDR3 reads TGCAGTGCTAGCCGGGACAACAACAATGAGCAGTTCTTC. Amino acid sequence: CSASRDNNNEQFF.

This clonotype was seen at least ten times. V usage is TRBV29-1 and J usage is TRBJ2-7, with unresolved D. CDR1 is SQVTM and CDR2 is ANQGSEA in the germline V gene. The V end was cut by 4 bases, the J end by 2 bases, with 9 bases between. The CDR3 covers 12 residues. The CDR3 coding sequence is TGCAGCGTTGCCGGAAGGGCCTACGAGCAGTACTTC. Translation: CSVAGRAYEQYF.

This clonotype occurred many times. V is TRBV7-6 and J is TRBJ2-7; possibly TRBD1 or TRBD2 for D (5 bases each). CDR3 size: 13 residues. The V and J ends lost 1 base and 6 bases respectively, with 10 bases between them. CDR1 and CDR2 from the germline V gene are SGHVS and FNYEAQ. The CDR3 spells CASSLGGPSEQYF. CDR3 in DNA: TGTGCCAGCAGCTTAGGGGGACCGAGCGAGCAGTACTTC. The entire variable domain, with the rest obtained from reference TRBV7-6 and TRBJ2-7, is as follows: GAGVSQSPRYKVTKRGQDVALRCDPISGHVSLYWYRQALGQGPEFLTYFNYEAQQDKSGLPNDRFSAERPEGSISTLTIQRTEQRDSAMYRCASSLGGPSEQYFGPGTRLTVT.

This clonotype was detected ten times or more. J is TRBJ2-7 and V is TRBV2; the D is unclear. The CDR3 contains 11 residues. CDR1 is SNHLY and CDR2 is FYNNEI in the germline V gene. V dropped 4 bases and J dropped 4 bases, with 5 bases sitting between them. The CDR3: CASSGLYEQYF. CDR3 in DNA: TGTGCCAGCAGTGGGTTATACGAGCAGTACTTC.

This clonotype was picked up a small number of times. V and J are TRBV19 and TRBJ2-4; 9 bases map to TRBD2. V lost 3 bases, J lost 6 bases, and 6 bases stayed unmatched. This CDR3 spans 15 amino acids. CDR1 LNHDA and CDR2 SQIVND come from the germline V gene (reference sequence). CDR3 in amino acids: CASSILAGYGNIQYF. The CDR3 coding sequence is TGTGCCAGTAGTATCCTAGCGGGATATGGAAACATTCAGTACTTC.

The gene calls are TRBV29-1 and TRBJ2-7; the D gene is possibly TRBD1 (5 bases). The CDR3 is 13 residues long. Trimming pared 3 bases from V and 4 bases from J, leaving 13 bases between. Germline CDR1 is SQVTM and CDR2 is ANQGSEA. The CDR3 nucleotides are TGCAGCGTTGAGAACCCGGACAATTACGAGCAGTACTTC. It encodes CSVENPDNYEQYF.